The 21 T cell receptor beta chains presented below share a single source sample, sequenced in a study of shared clonotypes between healthy human individuals. Naive CD8 cells lacked CD45RO, underwent positive selection for CCR7 and left out terminally differentiated effector memory CD45RA+ cells. The repertoire was sequenced with immunoSEQ multiplex PCR; TCRdb's copy has only in-frame clones and lacks some. The data contain about 2.2 million clones, about 93% of them singletons. Sequencing input: naive CD8+ T cells from PBMCs. The receptor set was obtained from a man aged 18 to 30 in good health. Some clones in this sample may be carry-over from other donors' samples.

The V gene is TRBV9, the J gene TRBJ1-1, with 7 bases fitting TRBD1. Trimming took 3 bases from V and 8 from J; bases not matched to a gene: 4. The CDR3 loop spans 12 amino acids. The germline CDR1 and CDR2 sequences are SGDLS and YYNGEE. In DNA, the CDR3 is TGTGCCAGCAGCGGATACAGGGGCGAAGCTTTCTTT. Translating gives CASSGYRGEAFF.

On this clone itself: This sample includes further DNA sequences coding for the same CDR3. This chain links TRBV27 with TRBJ2-1; D not certain. Germline loops: CDR1 MNHEY, CDR2 SMNVEV (reference sequence). V gave up 6 bases and J gave up 4 bases, with 10 bases separating them. There are 13 residues in the CDR3. The CDR3 nucleotides are TGTGCCAGCAGCCTCGCCCGGTACAATGAGCAGTTCTTC. Translating it yields CASSLARYNEQFF.

V usage is TRBV7-3 and J usage is TRBJ1-1, with 8 bases fitting TRBD1. CDR1 and CDR2 from the germline V gene are SGHTA and FQGTGA. With V trimmed by 5 bases and J by 1 base, 9 bases remained unmatched. The CDR3 contains 16 residues. CDR3 protein: CASSPLGGTGNTEAFF. The DNA for the CDR3 is TGTGCCAGCAGCCCCCTGGGCGGGACAGGGAACACTGAAGCTTTCTTT. Drawing the rest from reference TRBV7-3 and TRBJ1-1, the complete variable domain is GAGVSQTPSNKVTEKGKYVELRCDPISGHTALYWYRQSLGQGPEFLIYFQGTGAADDSGLPNDRFFAVRPEGSVSTLKIQRTERGDSAVYLCASSPLGGTGNTEAFFGQGTRLTVV.

CDR3 sequence reads: CASSIGRVSYEQYF. As DNA, the CDR3 is TGTGCCAGTAGTATTGGTCGGGTTTCCTACGAGCAGTACTTC. The chain has TRBV19 and TRBJ2-7, with D hard to call. This CDR3 has 14 amino acids. Germline CDR1 and CDR2: LNHDA and SQIVND (reference sequence). Trimming cost V 3 bases and J 1 base, with 10 bases left between them.

This sequence joins TRBV27 and TRBJ2-1; D perhaps matches TRBD2 (6 bases). The germline V gene encodes CDR1 MNHEY and CDR2 SMNVEV (reference sequence). Trimming removed 10 bases at V and 0 bases at J, with 16 bases between. The CDR3 has 15 residues. CDR3 in DNA: TGTGCCACCAAACTCATCGGGAGCTCCTACAATGAGCAGTTCTTC. This translates into CATKLIGSSYNEQFF.

A single count supports this clone. The chain is built from TRBV27 and TRBJ2-7, with D perhaps TRBD2 (6 bases). From germline, CDR1 is MNHEY and CDR2 SMNVEV (reference sequence). The CDR3 length is 13 residues. V gave up 5 bases and J gave up 4 bases, with 12 bases separating them. This CDR3 is CASSPWGEYEQYF. The CDR3 DNA reads TGTGCCAGCAGTCCCTGGGGGGAGTACGAGCAGTACTTC.

This rearrangement joins TRBV4-2 to TRBJ2-5; 9 bases agree with TRBD1. Germline V gene lookup returns CDR1 LGHNA and CDR2 YNFKEQ. V gave up 0 bases and J gave up 5 bases; unmatched junction bases: 4. This CDR3 spans 15 amino acids. The DNA of the CDR3 is TGTGCCAGCAGCCAAGAGGACAGGGGCGGGGAGACCCAGTACTTC. Translating gives CASSQEDRGGETQYF.

V usage is TRBV30 and J usage is TRBJ2-7; D could derive from TRBD1 or TRBD2 (5 bases each). Between the trimmed V and J ends, which lost 3 bases and 8 bases, there was a span of 20 bases. The germline gives CDR1 GTSNPN, CDR2 SVGIG (reference sequence). The CDR3 length is 14 residues. DNA of the CDR3: TGTGCCTGGAGCGACCGGGACCGCGAACAACAGCAGTACTTC. Translation: CAWSDRDREQQQYF.

The chain carries TRBV28 and TRBJ2-1; 9 bases are shared with TRBD1. Germline V gene sequence: CDR1 MDHEN, CDR2 SYDVKM. Trimming removed 1 base from V and 3 bases from J; junction bases left unmatched: 7. The CDR3 runs to 17 residues. Here the CDR3 reads CASSLSPRQGDYNEQFF. CDR3 in DNA: TGTGCCAGCAGTTTATCACCAAGACAGGGGGACTACAATGAGCAGTTCTTC.

V and J are TRBV7-2 and TRBJ2-5, with TRBD1 identical over 7 bases. Per germline, CDR1 SGHTA and CDR2 FQGNSA. The CDR3 is made up of 14 amino acids. The V segment lost 3 bases and the J segment 5 bases; nucleotides outside the gene matches: 6. The CDR3 loop reads CASSFMGTVETQYF. Here the CDR3 DNA reads TGTGCCAGCAGCTTTATGGGGACAGTGGAGACCCAGTACTTC.

This sequence joins TRBV7-9 and TRBJ2-2, with 7 bases that match TRBD1. Trimming removed 3 bases from V and 0 bases from J; junction bases left unmatched: 10. The CDR3 is 18 residues long. CDR1 is SEHNR, CDR2 FQNEAQ, per germline (reference sequence). The CDR3 bases are TGTGCCAGCAGCTTGATGGCAAGGGGGCGCGCGAACACCGGGGAGCTGTTTTTT. This translates into CASSLMARGRANTGELFF. Drawing the rest from reference TRBV7-9 and TRBJ2-2, the complete variable domain is DTGVSQNPRHKITKRGQNVTFRCDPISEHNRLYWYRQTLGQGPEFLTYFQNEAQLEKSRLLSDRFSAERPKGSFSTLEIQRTEQGDSAMYLCASSLMARGRANTGELFFGEGSRLTVL.

This chain uses TRBV4-3 with TRBJ2-7; no reliable D call. CDR3 length equals 15 residues. V was shortened by 1 base and J by 1 base, with 11 bases between the two germline ends. Germline CDR1 and CDR2: LGHNA and YSLEER. Here the CDR3 reads CASSQATVGSYEQYF. The CDR3 nucleotides are TGCGCCAGCAGCCAAGCTACCGTAGGGTCCTACGAGCAGTACTTC.

This chain joins TRBV27 and TRBJ2-3; D gene uncertain. The CDR3 is 12 amino acids. The V gene lost 5 bases and the J gene lost 5 bases, with 8 bases spanning the gap. The germline CDR1 and CDR2 sequences are MNHEY and SMNVEV (reference sequence). CDR3 nucleotides: TGTGCCAGCAGTAGATCGGGAGATACGCAGTATTTT. Translated, it gives CASSRSGDTQYF.

To note about this clone: Other DNA sequences in this specimen translate into the identical CDR3. This chain joins TRBV7-3 and TRBJ2-1, with a possible D match to TRBD2 (6 bases). Germline V gives CDR1 SGHTA, CDR2 FQGTGA. The CDR3 contains 15 residues. Deletions cut 5 bases from V and 4 bases from J, with 15 bases between. The DNA of the CDR3 is TGTGCCAGCAGCCGCGGGACTTCAGGGTACAATGAGCAGTTCTTC. Amino acid sequence: CASSRGTSGYNEQFF.

This chain joins TRBV14 and TRBJ2-5; D may be TRBD2 (6 bases). The CDR3 spans 15 residues. Trimming took off 1 base at V and 3 bases at J, with 12 bases between the two ends. Germline V gene data show CDR1 as SGHDN and CDR2 as FVKESK. CDR3 region: CASSQARGTEETQYF. CDR3 nucleotide sequence: TGTGCCAGCAGCCAAGCCCGGGGGACCGAAGAGACCCAGTACTTC.

The genes are TRBV27 and TRBJ1-1, with 9 bases that match TRBD1. Germline V gene data show CDR1 as MNHEY and CDR2 as SMNVEV (reference sequence). The CDR3 sequence is 14 residues long. V lost 5 bases and J lost 5; bases outside the gene matches: 6. The CDR3 sequence is CASSRPDRGTEAFF. The CDR3 nucleotides are TGTGCCAGCAGTCGGCCTGACAGGGGGACTGAAGCTTTCTTT.

The gene calls are TRBV27 and TRBJ2-1; D is unclear. The CDR3 totals 15 residues. Looked up from germline, CDR1 is MNHEY and CDR2 is SMNVEV (reference sequence). V was shortened by 0 bases and J by 9 bases, with 15 bases between the two germline ends. The CDR3 DNA sequence: TGTGCCAGCAGTTTATCCGTCTCCCCTTCCCCTGAGCAGTTCTTC. It translates to CASSLSVSPSPEQFF.

The CDR3 nucleotides read TGTGCCAGCAGAGAGGACAGGGTAGGGACTGGGGCCAACGTCCTGACTTTC. Its translation: CASREDRVGTGANVLTF. J is TRBJ2-6 and V is TRBV27; TRBD1 agrees at 8 bases. The germline V gene has CDR1 MNHEY and CDR2 SMNVEV (reference sequence). Trimming took 6 bases from V and 2 from J; bases not matched to a gene: 9. The CDR3 spans 17 residues.

The chain links TRBV4-1 to TRBJ1-5, with 7 bases matching TRBD1. Per the germline V gene, CDR1 is MGHRA and CDR2 is YSYEKL. The trim removed 4 bases at V and 1 base at J, leaving 7 bases unmatched. The CDR3 is 16 amino acids. As DNA, the CDR3 is TGCGCCAGCAGCCGGGTCCAGGGGGAGAGCAATCAGCCCCAGCATTTT. This gives the protein CASSRVQGESNQPQHF.

This chain connects TRBV19 to TRBJ2-2, with D unclear. The length of the CDR3 is 12 residues. The germline V gene encodes CDR1 LNHDA and CDR2 SQIVND (reference sequence). Deletions cut 6 bases from V and 7 bases from J, with 9 bases between. The CDR3 sequence: CASRKSSGELFF. The CDR3 coding sequence is TGTGCCAGTAGGAAGAGTAGCGGGGAGCTGTTTTTT.

The chain links TRBV21-1 to TRBJ2-5; the table calls TRBD2, which could not be checked here. TRBV21-1 constitutes a pseudogene. CDR3 length: 16 residues. The CDR3 DNA reads as TGTGCCAGCACCTCAGGGACTAGCGGGAGAGGAGAGACCCAGTACTTC. It yields the protein CASTSGTSGRGETQYF.